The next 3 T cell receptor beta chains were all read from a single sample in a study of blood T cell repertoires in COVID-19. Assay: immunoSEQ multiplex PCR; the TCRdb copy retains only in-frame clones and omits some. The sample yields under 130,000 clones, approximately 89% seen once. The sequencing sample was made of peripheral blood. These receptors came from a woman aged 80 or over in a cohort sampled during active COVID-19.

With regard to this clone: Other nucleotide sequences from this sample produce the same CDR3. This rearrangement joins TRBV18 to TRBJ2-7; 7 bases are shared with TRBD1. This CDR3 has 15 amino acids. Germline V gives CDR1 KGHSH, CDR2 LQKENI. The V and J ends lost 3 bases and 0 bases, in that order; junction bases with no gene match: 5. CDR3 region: CASSPKTGSSYEQYF. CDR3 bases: TGTGCCAGCTCACCCAAGACAGGGAGCTCCTACGAGCAGTACTTC.

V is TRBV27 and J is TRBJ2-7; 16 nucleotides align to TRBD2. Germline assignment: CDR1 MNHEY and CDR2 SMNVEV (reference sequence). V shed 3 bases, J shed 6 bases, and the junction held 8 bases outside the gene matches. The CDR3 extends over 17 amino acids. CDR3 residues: CASSFSGLAGGPGEQYF. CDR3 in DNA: TGTGCCAGCAGTTTCTCGGGACTAGCGGGGGGGCCGGGCGAGCAGTACTTC.

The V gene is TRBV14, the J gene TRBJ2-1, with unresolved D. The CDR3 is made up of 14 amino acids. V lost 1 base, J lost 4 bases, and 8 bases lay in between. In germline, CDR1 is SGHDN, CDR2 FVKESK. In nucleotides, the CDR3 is TGTGCCAGCAGCCAAGCAAGCCTTTACAATGAGCAGTTCTTC. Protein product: CASSQASLYNEQFF.